This TCR beta chain was captured by sequencing in a study of radiation and T cells in renal cell carcinoma. Study-wide results and caveats: In blood, top tumor clones expanded by 2 weeks, shrinking by 4.

As for this clone: The target antigen is unknown.

Specified time point: blood 2 weeks post-SBRT. Stated treatment: 15 Gy SBRT to primary tumor, nephrectomy 4 weeks later. After SBRT, blood was collected at 2 and 4 weeks, plus baseline. Clear cell pathology was present in this patient's renal cell carcinoma. V lost 1 base and J 0 bases, leaving 12 bases between the germline ends. The CDR3 has 16 amino acids. Germline V gives CDR1 MNHEY, CDR2 SMNVEV (reference sequence). Here immunoSEQ multiplex PCR was the method, and the copy in TCRdb shows in-frame clones only, minus some. The repertoire includes more than 65,000 clones, approximately 86% of them detected once, and approximately 22% sits in the top ten.

The specimen comprised blood, sampled from a patient whose treatment included radiotherapy and nephrectomy. The chain recombines TRBV27 with TRBJ1-1; D gene ambiguous. The clonotype originates from a woman between 50 and 59 years old with renal cell carcinoma. CDR3 region: CASSLWGPLMNTEAFF. As DNA, the CDR3 is TGTGCCAGCAGTTTATGGGGTCCCCTTATGAACACTGAAGCTTTCTTT.